This T cell receptor (beta chain) was retrieved from a study of patients and donors after allogeneic stem cell transplantation. Unmatched junction bases numbered 7, after V lost 0 bases and J lost 3 bases. The CDR3 length is 17 residues. MiXCR, run by TCRdb on the RT-PCR reads, gives a single entry per CDR3 protein. Of approximately 150,000 distinct CDR3 sequences listed, about 36% are singletons. The chain is built from TRBV12-3 or TRBV12-4 and TRBJ2-3; 9 bases match TRBD2. The TCR originated in a human donor who was either an allogeneic HSCT recipient or a stem cell or donor lymphocyte infusion donor (not recorded which). It is not recorded whose cells these are; they may come from a transplant donor. Sequencing was carried out using blood, either unsorted or a sorted T cell fraction (not recorded which). The CDR3 spells CASSLALTGLATDTQYF. CDR3 coding DNA: TGTGCCAGCAGTTTAGCGCTAACGGGACTAGCAACAGATACGCAGTATTTT.